A single sample gave rise to the 9 T cell receptor beta chains below, sequenced in a study of blood T cell repertoires in COVID-19. Using immunoSEQ multiplex PCR, the repertoire was profiled, and TCRdb retains in-frame clones only, with some absent. The sample carries 95,000 to 150,000 clones, 88% recorded once. The specimen was peripheral blood. The source is a woman aged 45-65 years with active or convalescent COVID-19.

The chain employs TRBV5-8 and TRBJ1-4; D is perhaps TRBD1 (6 bases). V dropped 4 bases and J dropped 13 bases, with 17 bases sitting between them. The CDR3 has 13 amino acids. Per germline, CDR1 SGHTS and CDR2 YDEGEE. CDR3 protein: CASSPGQGTLLFF. Written as DNA, the CDR3 is TGTGCCAGCAGCCCCGGCCAGGGGACCTTACTGTTTTTT.

This rearrangement joins TRBV18 to TRBJ2-7, with D possibly being TRBD1 (7 bases). The CDR3 is 17 residues long. Trimming took off 5 bases at V and 1 base at J, with 21 bases between the two ends. The germline CDR1 and CDR2 sequences are KGHSH and LQKENI. In nucleotides, the CDR3 is TGTGCCAGCTCAGCCAGGGGGGTTTCCTCATATTCCTACGAGCAGTACTTC. Translating gives CASSARGVSSYSYEQYF.

The sample holds one count of this clone. This rearrangement joins TRBV7-3 to TRBJ2-1; possible D gene TRBD2, 5 bases. Trimming took 1 base from V and 8 from J, leaving 12 bases between them. Per germline, CDR1 SGHTA and CDR2 FQGTGA. This CDR3 has 14 amino acids. CDR3 coding DNA: TGTGCCAGCAGCTTAAACGGGAATTGGGATGAGCAGTTCTTC. It encodes CASSLNGNWDEQFF.

The chain uses TRBV27 and TRBJ2-1; maybe TRBD2 (6 bases). V lost 3 bases and J 2 bases, leaving 8 bases between the germline ends. The CDR3 length is 14 residues. Per germline, CDR1 MNHEY and CDR2 SMNVEV (reference sequence). The CDR3 spells CASSLGLTYNEQFF. CDR3 DNA: TGTGCCAGCAGTTTGGGACTGACCTACAATGAGCAGTTCTTC.

This chain links TRBV18 with TRBJ2-2; possible D gene TRBD1, 5 bases. V lost 2 bases and J 3 bases, leaving 13 bases between the germline ends. This CDR3 has 16 amino acids. The V gene's germline CDR1 is KGHSH and CDR2 LQKENI. CDR3 nucleotide sequence: TGTGCCAGCTCACCAAATCAAGGGGCGGACACCGGGGAGCTGTTTTTT. It yields the protein CASSPNQGADTGELFF.

The V and J genes are TRBV12-3 or TRBV12-4 and TRBJ2-1; no reliable D call. V was clipped by 0 bases and J by 9 bases, with 6 bases between them. This CDR3 has 12 residues. Written as DNA, the CDR3 is TGTGCCAGCAGTTTAGCCGTCGGTGAGCAGTTCTTC. It is translated as CASSLAVGEQFF.

V gene TRBV10-3 combines with J gene TRBJ2-1, with D perhaps TRBD2 (6 bases). Per the germline V gene, CDR1 is ENHRY and CDR2 is SYGVKD. V lost 6 bases and J lost 5, with 11 bases in between. CDR3 length: 13 residues. CDR3 bases: TGTGCCATCAGCCCGGGAGAAGACAATGAGCAGTTCTTC. Its translation is CAISPGEDNEQFF.

The chain has TRBV28 and TRBJ2-7; 13 positions match TRBD2. CDR3 size: 18 residues. Germline loops: CDR1 MDHEN, CDR2 SYDVKM. The junction had 17 bases not matched to a gene; V was cut back by 7 bases and J by 5 bases. The CDR3 nucleotides read TGTGCCAGCAATGTGGTAGGGACTAGCGGGAAACAATCCCACGAGCAGTACTTC. It encodes CASNVVGTSGKQSHEQYF. The variable domain in full, with the rest retrieved from reference TRBV28 and TRBJ2-7, is DVKVTQSSRYLVKRTGEKVFLECVQDMDHENMFWYRQDPGLGLRLIYFSYDVKMKEKGDIPEGYSVSREKKERFSLILESASTNQTSMYLCASNVVGTSGKQSHEQYFGPGTRLTVT.

V gene TRBV24-1 combines with J gene TRBJ2-7; no reliable D call. The CDR3 has 13 residues. The V end was cut by 2 bases, the J end by 6 bases, with 10 bases between. Germline V CDR1 and CDR2: KGHDR, SFDVKD. This CDR3 is CATSDSVLSEQYF. DNA of the CDR3: TGTGCCACCAGTGATTCCGTACTCTCCGAGCAGTACTTC.